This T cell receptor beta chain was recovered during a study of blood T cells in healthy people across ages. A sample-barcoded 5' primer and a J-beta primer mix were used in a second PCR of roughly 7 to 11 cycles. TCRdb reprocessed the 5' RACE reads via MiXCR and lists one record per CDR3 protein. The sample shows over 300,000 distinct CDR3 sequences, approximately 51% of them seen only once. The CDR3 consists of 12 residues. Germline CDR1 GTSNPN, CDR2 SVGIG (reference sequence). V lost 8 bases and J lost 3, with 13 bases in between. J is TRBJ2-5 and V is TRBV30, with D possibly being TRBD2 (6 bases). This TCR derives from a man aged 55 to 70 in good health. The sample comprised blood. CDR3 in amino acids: CAGDWEEETQYF. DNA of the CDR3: TGTGCCGGGGACTGGGAGGAAGAGACCCAGTACTTC. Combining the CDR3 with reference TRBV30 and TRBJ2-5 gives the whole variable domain SQTIHQWPATLVQPVGSPLSLECTVEGTSNPNLYWYRQAAGRGLQLLFYSVGIGQISSEVPQNLSASRPQDRQFILSSKKLLLSDSGFYLCAGDWEEETQYFGPGTRLLVL.